In this sample, the clone carrying this T cell receptor beta chain turned up a few times. Unique molecular identifiers were used in preparing the TCRbeta library. TCRdb passed the PCR reads through MiXCR, listing each CDR3 protein once. This table holds a few hundred thousand distinct CDR3 sequences, around 25% found once. The ends lost 5 bases at V and 5 bases at J; junction bases unmatched: 5. Germline CDR1 and CDR2: SGHNT and YENEEA. The length of the CDR3 is 14 residues. This entry belongs to a study of T-cell reconstitution after alpha-beta-depleted transplantation in children. Sequenced here: PBMCs, mostly from graft donor cells, sampled 180 days after TCRalphabeta/CD19-depleted stem cell transplant. This rearrangement joins TRBV11-3 to TRBJ2-5, with 10 bases identical to TRBD2. The receptor's source is a male patient aged 10 to 17 who had a stem cell transplant for acute lymphoblastic leukemia, so the T cells may come from the graft donor. The chain's CDR3 is CASSPGLAKETQYF. The CDR3 DNA is TGTGCCAGCAGCCCGGGACTAGCGAAGGAGACCCAGTACTTC.